Each of the 28 T cell receptor beta chains below was sequenced from the same sample in a study of blood T cell repertoires in COVID-19. TCRdb's copy holds only in-frame clones and misses some; the assay was immunoSEQ multiplex PCR. The sample lists fewer than 40,000 clones, roughly 89% occurring once. The sequencing input was peripheral blood. The receptor set was obtained from an elderly man with acute or convalescent COVID-19.

The rearrangement uses TRBV11-2 and TRBJ2-7; 9 nucleotides agree with TRBD2. The CDR3 covers 16 residues. The V and J ends lost 7 bases and 2 bases, in that order; junction bases with no gene match: 12. The germline gives CDR1 SGHAT, CDR2 FQNNGV. The CDR3 sequence is CASTSLSGRRPYEQYF. CDR3 in DNA: TGTGCCAGCACTTCGCTAAGCGGGAGGAGGCCCTACGAGCAGTACTTC.

The chain uses TRBV4-1 and TRBJ1-1; D unresolved. Looked up from germline, CDR1 is MGHRA and CDR2 is YSYEKL. Between the trimmed V and J ends, which lost 4 bases and 4 bases, there was a span of 7 bases. The CDR3 loop spans 12 amino acids. CDR3 sequence (DNA): TGCGCCAGCAGCCCGGGGTTCACTGAAGCTTTCTTT. Its translation: CASSPGFTEAFF.

Only one count was recorded for this clone. The chain employs TRBV5-1 and TRBJ2-7, with D possibly matching TRBD1 (5 bases). The CDR3 loop spans 15 amino acids. Looked up from germline, CDR1 is SGHRS and CDR2 is YFSETQ. Trimming removed 4 bases at V and 0 bases at J, with 14 bases between. The CDR3 nucleotides read TGCGCCAGCAGCACACATGGGGCAGGCTCCTACGAGCAGTACTTC. Protein product: CASSTHGAGSYEQYF.

This chain joins TRBV5-6 and TRBJ2-1; TRBD2 might be the D (6 bases). Germline CDR1 SGHDT, CDR2 YYEEEE. The germline V and J ends were trimmed by 6 bases and 3 bases, with 16 bases remaining between them. CDR3 length equals 15 residues. This chain's CDR3 is CASTSGPAGYNEQFF. In nucleotides, the CDR3 is TGTGCCAGCACATCGGGTCCAGCGGGCTACAATGAGCAGTTCTTC.

The chain uses TRBV4-1 and TRBJ1-5, with D tentatively TRBD1 (5 bases). From germline, CDR1 is MGHRA and CDR2 YSYEKL. V was pared by 0 bases and J by 1 base, with 10 bases between. The length of the CDR3 is 16 residues. DNA of the CDR3: TGCGCCAGCAGCCAAGATCGCAGGGCGAGCAATCAGCCCCAGCATTTT. The encoded protein is CASSQDRRASNQPQHF.

The rearrangement uses TRBV3-1 (or the pseudogene TRBV3-2) and TRBJ1-1; D might be TRBD1 (5 bases). Germline assignment: CDR1 LGHDT and CDR2 YNNKEL (reference sequence). The CDR3 totals 14 residues. V was cut by 2 bases and J by 7 bases, with 14 bases left in between. The CDR3 region is CASSQITTGREAFF. DNA of the CDR3: TGTGCCAGCAGCCAAATTACTACAGGACGTGAAGCTTTCTTT.

The chain couples TRBV19 to TRBJ2-5, with TRBD2 as a possible D gene (6 bases). Germline V CDR1 and CDR2: LNHDA, SQIVND (reference sequence). Trimming left V 3 bases short and J 4 bases short, with 12 bases between. The CDR3 covers 14 residues. The CDR3 reads CASSMRQGGETQYF. In DNA, the CDR3 is TGTGCCAGTAGTATGCGGCAGGGAGGAGAGACCCAGTACTTC.

Here the CDR3 reads CASSSRGRDEKLFF. CDR3 coding DNA: TGCGCCAGCAGCTCCAGGGGGCGGGATGAAAAACTGTTTTTT. This chain links TRBV5-1 with TRBJ1-4, with 8 bases matching TRBD1. V gave up 3 bases and J gave up 6 bases; unmatched junction bases: 4. The CDR3 runs to 14 residues. Germline CDR1 reads SGHRS; CDR2 reads YFSETQ.

This chain joins TRBV7-9 and TRBJ2-7; 9 positions match TRBD2. The germline V gene encodes CDR1 SEHNR and CDR2 FQNEAQ (reference sequence). Unmatched junction bases numbered 14, after V lost 5 bases and J lost 12 bases. The CDR3 has 14 residues. CDR3 sequence reads: CASSLTSGSVGGYF. DNA of the CDR3: TGTGCCAGCAGCCTCACTAGCGGGTCGGTCGGGGGGTACTTC.

This clone has more than one count but fewer than ten. The same CDR3 can be traced to other DNA sequences in this sample. This chain joins TRBV27 and TRBJ2-7; TRBD2 matches at 12 bases. The CDR3 runs 15 residues. V shed 2 bases, J shed 4 bases, and the junction held 3 bases outside the gene matches. Germline V gene data show CDR1 as MNHEY and CDR2 as SMNVEV (reference sequence). The CDR3: CASSLGTSGLYEQYF. CDR3 coding DNA: TGTGCCAGCAGTTTAGGGACTAGCGGGCTTTACGAGCAGTACTTC.

Worth noting for this clone: One junction end disagrees with the germline gene, perhaps due to a read error. The chain combines TRBV28 with TRBJ1-5; the D is unclear. Germline V gives CDR1 MDHEN, CDR2 SYDVKM. The CDR3 runs to 12 residues. The CDR3 spells CASTSSNQPQHF. The CDR3 bases are TGTGCGAGCACTTCTAGCAATCAGCCCCAGCATTTT.

This chain links TRBV10-3 with TRBJ2-7, with TRBD1 matching over 10 bases. The length of the CDR3 is 13 residues. Germline CDR1 is ENHRY and CDR2 is SYGVKD. V dropped 4 bases and J dropped 5; count of bases not matched to a gene: 2. For the CDR3, the DNA is TGTGCCATCAGTGGACAGGGGGCGAACGAGCAGTACTTC. It specifies CAISGQGANEQYF.

CDR3 protein: CASSLLVNTEAFF. The DNA of the CDR3 is TGTGCCAGCTCCCTGCTAGTGAACACTGAAGCTTTCTTT. The chain carries TRBV6-5 and TRBJ1-1; no clear D gene. Per the germline V gene, CDR1 is MNHEY and CDR2 is SVGAGI. The CDR3 is 13 amino acids. Trimming cost V 8 bases and J 0 bases, with 10 bases left between them.

CDR3 protein: CASSFSDRLSNEQFF. The CDR3 bases are TGTGCCAGCAGTTTCTCCGACAGGCTAAGTAATGAGCAGTTCTTC. This chain uses TRBV28 with TRBJ2-1; D is possibly TRBD1 (6 bases). Germline loops: CDR1 MDHEN, CDR2 SYDVKM. Trimming stripped 3 bases from V and 7 bases from J, with 16 bases between. The CDR3 runs 15 residues.

The gene calls are TRBV18 and TRBJ1-1, with D possibly matching TRBD1 (5 bases). This CDR3 has 15 amino acids. Between the trimmed V and J ends, which lost 5 bases and 4 bases, there was a span of 17 bases. Germline assignment: CDR1 KGHSH and CDR2 LQKENI. The CDR3 nucleotides read TGTGCCAGCTCAGCCCGTAGTAGGGGTGGCACTGAAGCTTTCTTT. Translation: CASSARSRGGTEAFF.

The rearrangement uses TRBV27 and TRBJ1-6; D might be TRBD1 (5 bases). Trimming took 4 bases from V and 9 from J, leaving 10 bases between them. Germline V gene sequence: CDR1 MNHEY, CDR2 SMNVEV (reference sequence). The CDR3 extends over 13 amino acids. CDR3 sequence: CASSSRQLSPLHF. CDR3 coding DNA: TGTGCCAGCAGTTCCCGACAGCTTTCACCCCTCCACTTT.

This chain uses TRBV7-2 with TRBJ1-1; D not certain. Deletions cut 0 bases from V and 0 bases from J, with 5 bases between. Germline V gene data show CDR1 as SGHTA and CDR2 as FQGNSA. The CDR3 is 14 residues long. The CDR3 DNA reads as TGTGCCAGCAGCTTAGCGGCGGTGAACACTGAAGCTTTCTTT. Amino acid sequence: CASSLAAVNTEAFF.

The chain uses TRBV3-1 (or the pseudogene TRBV3-2) and TRBJ2-3, with D perhaps matching TRBD1 (6 bases). The CDR3 covers 15 residues. Trimming shortened V by 3 bases and J by 5 bases, and 15 bases separated the two germline ends. Germline values: CDR1 LGHDT, CDR2 YNNKEL (reference sequence). The CDR3 loop reads CASSHPQGRKDTQYF. The CDR3 bases are TGTGCCAGCAGCCACCCACAGGGTAGGAAAGATACGCAGTATTTT.

V is TRBV3-1 (or the pseudogene TRBV3-2) and J is TRBJ2-7, with 7 nucleotides matching TRBD2. After removal of 1 base from V and 6 bases from J, the junction contained 9 bases not matched to a gene. Germline V CDR1 and CDR2: LGHDT, YNNKEL (reference sequence). This CDR3 contains 15 residues. Here the CDR3 reads CASSQGAVLASEQYF. CDR3 coding DNA: TGTGCCAGCAGCCAAGGTGCCGTACTAGCGTCCGAGCAGTACTTC.

The CDR3 here is CSASRQGRSGELFF. The CDR3 nucleotides read TGCAGTGCTAGTCGACAGGGAAGAAGCGGGGAGCTGTTTTTT. The chain has TRBV20-1 and TRBJ2-2; 7 bases agree with TRBD1. The CDR3 consists of 14 residues. The J segment lost 7 bases and the V segment lost 3 bases, leaving 8 bases of the junction unmatched. Germline-derived CDR1 and CDR2 are DFQATT and SNEGSKA (reference sequence).

The rearrangement joins TRBV6-6 to TRBJ1-1, with 8 bases identical to TRBD1. The CDR3 contains 13 residues. Germline CDR1 and CDR2: MNHNY and SVGAGI (reference sequence). The V and J ends lost 5 bases and 4 bases, in that order; junction bases with no gene match: 3. CDR3 DNA sequence: TGTGCCAGCAGTGTTACAGGGGGCACTGAAGCTTTCTTT. Its translation: CASSVTGGTEAFF.

The gene calls are TRBV28 and TRBJ2-7, with 7 positions matching TRBD1. The junction had 4 bases not matched to a gene; V was cut back by 6 bases and J by 2 bases. Germline assignment: CDR1 MDHEN and CDR2 SYDVKM. The CDR3 covers 13 residues. CDR3 loop: CASRQGIAYEQYF. The CDR3 DNA follows: TGTGCCAGCAGACAGGGGATCGCCTACGAGCAGTACTTC.

V is TRBV25-1 and J is TRBJ1-2; possible D gene TRBD1, 6 bases. The ends were cut back, 3 bases at V and 8 bases at J, with 22 bases in the middle. The CDR3 has 16 amino acids. CDR1 and CDR2 from the germline V gene are MGHDK and SYGVNS. The CDR3 sequence is CASSDPTFVGARGYTF. The DNA of the CDR3 is TGTGCCAGCAGTGACCCAACCTTTGTGGGGGCGAGAGGCTACACCTTC.

This clone was detected only once. The chain recombines TRBV5-4 with TRBJ2-7; the match to TRBD1 covers 9 bases. Germline CDR1 SGHNT, CDR2 YYREEE (reference sequence). CDR3 length: 14 amino acids. Trimming took 4 bases from V and 1 from J; bases not matched to a gene: 3. The CDR3: CASSGGQGSYEQYF. CDR3 nucleotides: TGTGCCAGCAGCGGCGGACAGGGGTCCTACGAGCAGTACTTC.

V usage is TRBV9 and J usage is TRBJ2-1; D unresolved. The CDR3 consists of 14 residues. Trimming removed 0 bases from V and 4 bases from J, with 8 bases in between. CDR1 and CDR2 (germline): SGDLS, YYNGEE. The CDR3 sequence: CASSVDPGYNEQFF. The CDR3 DNA reads as TGTGCCAGCAGCGTAGATCCAGGATACAATGAGCAGTTCTTC.

The V gene is TRBV18, the J gene TRBJ1-5; TRBD1 matches 8 bases. Unmatched junction bases numbered 2, after V lost 5 bases and J lost 2 bases. This CDR3 comprises 14 residues. Germline CDR1 reads KGHSH; CDR2 reads LQKENI. CDR3 residues: CASSTDRGNQPQHF. The CDR3 bases are TGTGCCAGCTCAACGGACAGGGGCAATCAGCCCCAGCATTTT.

A single count supports this clone. J is TRBJ2-1 and V is TRBV21-1; the table's D call, TRBD1, has no DNA check behind it. TRBV21-1 is a pseudogene. The CDR3 loop spans 15 amino acids. CDR3: CASSSRDRVLSEQFF. The CDR3 DNA follows: TGTGCCAGCAGCTCCCGGGACAGGGTTTTAAGTGAGCAGTTCTTC.

This chain uses TRBV18 with TRBJ1-1; 10 bases agree with TRBD1. V gave up 2 bases and J gave up 1 base; unmatched junction bases: 1. This CDR3 has 15 amino acids. Looked up from germline, CDR1 is KGHSH and CDR2 is LQKENI. The CDR3 reads CASSPDRGQNTEAFF. The CDR3 bases are TGTGCCAGCTCACCAGACAGGGGGCAGAACACTGAAGCTTTCTTT.